The 31 T cell receptor beta chains reported below all come from one sample, sequenced in a study of spatial heterogeneity in lung cancer. No antigens are known for them. Points from the study as a whole: Tumoral mutation counts were tracked by counts of expanded intratumoral alpha and beta TCRs.

The sample's time point: sample taken at primary tumor resection. TCRdb re-called the 5' RACE reads with MiXCR, one entry per CDR3 protein. The repertoire consists of some 96,000 distinct CDR3 sequences, with about 4.4% occurring once and the leading ten covering approximately 21%. Sequencing was performed on lung tumor tissue, taken at surgery. The receptors were gathered from a male donor with early-stage non-small cell lung cancer.

There are a few counts of this clonotype. This chain uses TRBV2 with TRBJ2-1, with 16 bases that match TRBD2. The germline gives CDR1 SNHLY, CDR2 FYNNEI. Trimming took 8 bases from V and 7 from J; bases not matched to a gene: 8. The CDR3 has 16 residues. CDR3 nucleotides: TGTGCCAGCGAGTCCGGGACTAGCGGGAGGGGGAATGAGCAGTTCTTC. This gives the protein CASESGTSGRGNEQFF.

This clonotype was detected ten times or more. CDR3: CASSQQGSGYGYTF. CDR3 coding DNA: TGTGCCAGCAGCCAACAGGGGAGCGGCTATGGCTACACCTTC. The chain couples TRBV4-2 to TRBJ1-2; tentatively, D is TRBD1 (6 bases). This CDR3 is built from 14 residues. Germline lookup yields CDR1 LGHNA and CDR2 YNFKEQ. The V end lost 2 bases, the J end lost 4 bases, and 11 bases lay between the germline ends.

This clonotype was recorded at least ten times. The junction does not match germline at one end; this may be a read error. The rearrangement joins TRBV4-1 to TRBJ2-3; D unclear. CDR3 length: 16 amino acids. Looked up from germline, CDR1 is MGHRA and CDR2 is YSYEKL. In nucleotides, the CDR3 is TGCGCCAGCAGCCAAGACTTGGCCCCCGGCACTGATACGCAGTATTTT. Translating gives CASSQDLAPGTDTQYF.

This clonotype appeared many times. The V and J genes are TRBV9 and TRBJ2-5, with D possibly TRBD2 on 5 matching bases. Germline assignment: CDR1 SGDLS and CDR2 YYNGEE. V gave up 0 bases and J gave up 0 bases, with 12 bases separating them. The CDR3 totals 16 residues. CDR3 region: CASSVEDFPYQETQYF. CDR3 in DNA: TGTGCCAGCAGCGTAGAGGACTTCCCATACCAAGAGACCCAGTACTTC.

This clonotype was seen a handful of times. The CDR3 DNA sequence: TGTGCCAGCAGTTATTATTCCATAAAATACCACCGGTGGGGCACAGATACGCAGTATTTT. It translates to CASSYYSIKYHRWGTDTQYF. The chain links TRBV6-6 to TRBJ2-3; D remains unclear. The CDR3 runs 20 residues. CDR1 and CDR2 (germline): MNHNY, SVGAGI (reference sequence). The V end lost 3 bases, the J end lost 1 base, and 26 bases lay between the germline ends.

At least ten counts were recorded for this clonotype. The genes are TRBV20-1 and TRBJ2-1; TRBD2 matches 9 bases. Per germline, CDR1 DFQATT and CDR2 SNEGSKA (reference sequence). The CDR3 runs to 14 residues. After removal of 1 base from V and 8 bases from J, the junction contained 6 bases not matched to a gene. Here the CDR3 DNA reads TGCAGTGCTAGAGGGGTAGCGGGAGAGTATGAGCAGTTCTTC. Its protein is CSARGVAGEYEQFF.

This clonotype was detected ten times or more. Written as DNA, the CDR3 is TGCGCCAGCACCACGACAGGGAACACTGAAGCTTTCTTT. Translating gives CASTTTGNTEAFF. The J gene is TRBJ1-1, the V gene TRBV5-1; D possibly corresponds to TRBD1 (6 bases). CDR1 and CDR2 (germline): SGHRS, YFSETQ. The CDR3 has 13 residues. Trimming shortened V by 6 bases and J by 1 base, and 10 bases separated the two germline ends.

A few counts support this clonotype. The chain links TRBV4-1 to TRBJ2-7; TRBD2 agrees at 7 bases. The germline V gene encodes CDR1 MGHRA and CDR2 YSYEKL. The V and J ends lost 1 base and 3 bases, in that order; junction bases with no gene match: 9. The length of the CDR3 is 16 residues. CDR3: CASSQAAGDVHYEQYF. The CDR3 nucleotides read TGCGCCAGCAGCCAAGCGGCGGGAGATGTTCACTACGAGCAGTACTTC.

This clonotype was detected ten times or more. The chain carries TRBV7-2 and TRBJ2-5; D gene unclear. Germline CDR1 reads SGHTA; CDR2 reads FQGNSA. Trimming removed 3 bases from V and 5 bases from J, with 13 bases in between. CDR3 length: 14 residues. For the CDR3, the DNA is TGTGCCAGCAGCTTCCTTAGTCGGGCGGAGACCCAGTACTTC. It yields the protein CASSFLSRAETQYF.

In its sample, this clonotype was seen many times. The chain employs TRBV6-6 and TRBJ1-1, with 8 bases that match TRBD1. CDR3 size: 16 residues. Trimming cost V 0 bases and J 2 bases; bases outside gene matches: 5. Germline V gene sequence: CDR1 MNHNY, CDR2 SVGAGI (reference sequence). Written as DNA, the CDR3 is TGTGCCAGCAGTTACTCGGGAACAGGGGGAAACACTGAAGCTTTCTTT. This translates into CASSYSGTGGNTEAFF.

This clonotype was observed a few times. V gene TRBV7-9 combines with J gene TRBJ2-5; 7 nucleotides agree with TRBD1. From germline, CDR1 is SEHNR and CDR2 FQNEAQ (reference sequence). The V and J ends lost 5 bases and 2 bases, in that order; junction bases with no gene match: 5. This CDR3 has 14 amino acids. The CDR3 loop reads CASSADRTQETQYF. CDR3 nucleotides: TGTGCCAGCAGCGCGGACAGGACGCAAGAGACCCAGTACTTC.

Many counts were recorded for this clonotype. This sequence joins TRBV20-1 and TRBJ2-7; 7 bases fit TRBD2. From germline, CDR1 is DFQATT and CDR2 SNEGSKA (reference sequence). CDR3 size: 15 residues. The CDR3 loop reads CSAKSPGGGTYEQYF. Written as DNA, the CDR3 is TGCAGCGCAAAATCCCCGGGAGGAGGAACTTACGAGCAGTACTTC.

The count of this clonotype is one. A much more abundant neighbour one base away suggests this may be a read error. V gene TRBV2 combines with J gene TRBJ1-2; no reliable D call. Germline CDR1 SNHLY, CDR2 FYNNEI. The CDR3 loop spans 13 amino acids. CDR3 sequence reads: CASREDERYGHTF. The CDR3 nucleotides read TGTGCCAGCAGGGAGGACGAGCGCTATGGCCACACCTTC.

A few counts support this clonotype. V usage is TRBV4-2 and J usage is TRBJ1-5, with unresolved D. The CDR3 totals 15 residues. Germline CDR1 LGHNA, CDR2 YNFKEQ. Trimming shortened V by 0 bases and J by 1 base, and 7 bases separated the two germline ends. The CDR3 DNA sequence: TGTGCCAGCAGCCAAGAGGCGGGAAGCAATCAGCCCCAGCATTTT. Amino acids: CASSQEAGSNQPQHF.

In this sample, this clonotype turned up many times. The chain recombines TRBV24-1 with TRBJ2-3; D gene uncertain. Germline lookup yields CDR1 KGHDR and CDR2 SFDVKD. V was clipped by 3 bases and J by 1 base, with 4 bases between them. The CDR3 consists of 13 residues. Here the CDR3 DNA reads TGTGCCACCAGTGATGGGGGCACAGATACGCAGTATTTT. Translating it yields CATSDGGTDTQYF.

Many counts were recorded for this clonotype. The chain combines TRBV3-1 with TRBJ2-1; 7 positions match TRBD1. The CDR3 sequence is 14 residues long. CDR1 is LGHDT and CDR2 is YNNKEL in the germline V gene (reference sequence). Unmatched junction bases numbered 15, after V lost 4 bases and J lost 15 bases. The CDR3 DNA reads TGTGCCAGCAGCCCCACCCACCAACAGGGGACAACGTTCTTC. It is translated as CASSPTHQQGTTFF.

This clonotype was seen many times. This chain joins TRBV18 and TRBJ1-5, with a weak D call TRBD1 (6 bases). V lost 5 bases, J lost 0 bases, and 11 bases lay in between. In germline, CDR1 is KGHSH, CDR2 LQKENI. This CDR3 is built from 15 residues. The chain's CDR3 is CASSSQDSSNQPQHF. As DNA, the CDR3 is TGTGCCAGCTCATCTCAGGACAGTAGCAATCAGCCCCAGCATTTT.

This clonotype was detected ten times or more. This rearrangement joins TRBV2 to TRBJ1-4, with 7 bases that match TRBD1. Germline V gene data show CDR1 as SNHLY and CDR2 as FYNNEI. CDR3 length: 18 residues. With V trimmed by 2 bases and J by 6 bases, 15 bases remained unmatched. The CDR3 DNA reads as TGTGCCAGCAGTGAAAGGGGGCCAGATAGAAAGGGCCATGAAAAACTGTTTTTT. This sequence encodes CASSERGPDRKGHEKLFF.

This clonotype was picked up many times. The gene calls are TRBV7-3 and TRBJ1-5; a possible D gene is TRBD1 (5 bases). The germline V gene encodes CDR1 SGHTA and CDR2 FQGTGA. This CDR3 region has 12 residues. Trimming cost V 6 bases and J 4 bases, with 7 bases left between them. The CDR3 loop is CASRRQNQPQHF. The CDR3 nucleotides read TGTGCCAGCAGGCGACAGAATCAGCCCCAGCATTTT.

This clonotype was counted ten times or more. The V gene is TRBV7-4, the J gene TRBJ1-5, with D unclear. The CDR3 runs to 13 residues. Germline V gene lookup returns CDR1 SGHVT and CDR2 SQSDAQ. Trimming removed 3 bases at V and 2 bases at J, with 5 bases between. CDR3 loop: CASSFTRNQPQHF. DNA of the CDR3: TGTGCCAGCAGCTTTACGCGCAATCAGCCCCAGCATTTT.

Many counts were recorded for this clonotype. The rearrangement joins TRBV5-6 to TRBJ2-5; D unresolved. V lost 4 bases and J lost 3, with 10 bases in between. Germline assignment: CDR1 SGHDT and CDR2 YYEEEE. The CDR3 runs to 13 residues. The CDR3 loop is CASSLQNKETQYF. The DNA of the CDR3 is TGTGCCAGCAGCCTACAGAACAAAGAGACCCAGTACTTC.

This clonotype was observed many times. The chain is built from TRBV6-5 and TRBJ1-2; TRBD1 is a possible D gene (6 bases). The CDR3 sequence is 13 residues long. V shed 8 bases and J shed 3 bases, with 13 bases lying between them. CDR1 and CDR2 (germline): MNHEY, SVGAGI. This CDR3 reads CASGRGRDYGYTF. Written as DNA, the CDR3 is TGTGCCAGCGGCAGGGGTAGAGACTATGGCTACACCTTC.

This clonotype was seen repeatedly, ten times or more. The rearrangement uses TRBV7-2 and TRBJ2-1, with 7 bases aligning to TRBD2. The CDR3 contains 15 residues. J gave up 7 bases and V 0 bases, and 6 bases lay outside the gene matches. Germline V CDR1 and CDR2: SGHTA, FQGNSA. The CDR3 region is CASSLAGGPWNEQFF. The DNA of the CDR3 is TGTGCCAGCAGCTTAGCGGGAGGGCCCTGGAATGAGCAGTTCTTC.

Many counts were recorded for this clonotype. This chain links TRBV28 with TRBJ1-2; D is unclear. Trimming removed 7 bases at V and 9 bases at J, with 15 bases between. Germline-derived CDR1 and CDR2 are MDHEN and SYDVKM. The CDR3 totals 12 residues. For the CDR3, the DNA is TGTGCCAGCACTTCTTCCAGGAGAAGCTACACCTTC. As protein: CASTSSRRSYTF.

In this sample, this clonotype turned up many times. The rearrangement uses TRBV9 and TRBJ2-2; TRBD2 matches at 11 bases. The V gene end was trimmed by 3 bases and the J gene end by 2 bases; junction bases not matched to a gene: 6. This CDR3 is 17 amino acids long. Germline V gene sequence: CDR1 SGDLS, CDR2 YYNGEE. The CDR3 DNA follows: TGTGCCAGCAGCGCCATGGGACTAGCGGCAAACACCGGGGAGCTGTTTTTT. It encodes CASSAMGLAANTGELFF.

This clonotype came up a few times. V and J are TRBV20-1 and TRBJ2-1; TRBD2 aligns across 8 bases. The CDR3 contains 14 residues. V lost 0 bases and J lost 6; bases outside the gene matches: 4. CDR1 and CDR2 from the germline V gene are DFQATT and SNEGSKA (reference sequence). The CDR3, as DNA: TGCAGTGCTAGAGATACCGGGACTAGCAATGAGCAGTTCTTC. This codes for CSARDTGTSNEQFF.

This clonotype was observed many times. The rearrangement uses TRBV4-1 and TRBJ1-3; 7 bases are shared with TRBD1. The CDR3 sequence is 13 residues long. After removal of 4 bases from V and 7 bases from J, the junction contained 4 bases not matched to a gene. Germline V gene sequence: CDR1 MGHRA, CDR2 YSYEKL. CDR3 nucleotide sequence: TGCGCCAGCAGCCTGGACAGGCCGAACACCATATATTTT. This gives the protein CASSLDRPNTIYF.

This clonotype was observed a few times. The chain employs TRBV27 and TRBJ2-1, with D possibly matching TRBD2 (6 bases). Germline CDR1 MNHEY, CDR2 SMNVEV (reference sequence). The V gene lost 2 bases and the J gene lost 8 bases, with 16 bases spanning the gap. The CDR3 contains 15 residues. CDR3 in amino acids: CASSLKGGAFYEQFF. DNA of the CDR3: TGTGCCAGCAGTTTAAAGGGAGGAGCCTTCTATGAGCAGTTCTTC.

This clonotype was observed many times. The chain employs TRBV27 and TRBJ2-1; 11 bases are shared with TRBD2. This CDR3 contains 15 residues. Germline lookup yields CDR1 MNHEY and CDR2 SMNVEV (reference sequence). The ends lost 7 bases at V and 5 bases at J; junction bases unmatched: 7. The CDR3 here is CASKILAGVDNEQFF. CDR3 in DNA: TGTGCCAGCAAGATACTAGCGGGGGTGGACAATGAGCAGTTCTTC.

There are many counts of this clonotype. The chain joins TRBV20-1 to TRBJ2-3, with D perhaps matching TRBD1 (5 bases). V was shortened by 6 bases and J by 0 bases, with 13 bases between the two germline ends. CDR1 and CDR2 from the germline V gene are DFQATT and SNEGSKA (reference sequence). The CDR3 runs to 14 residues. The DNA for the CDR3 is TGCAGTGCCATATGGACATCCAGCACAGATACGCAGTATTTT. Its protein is CSAIWTSSTDTQYF.

The chain carries TRBV3-1 and TRBJ2-7; the match to TRBD1 covers 10 bases. After removal of 4 bases from V and 5 bases from J, the junction contained 5 bases not matched to a gene. Per the germline V gene, CDR1 is LGHDT and CDR2 is YNNKEL (reference sequence). The CDR3 has 14 amino acids. CDR3 DNA: TGTGCCAGCAGCCGGACAGGGGGACCGAACGAGCAGTACTTC. This gives the protein CASSRTGGPNEQYF.